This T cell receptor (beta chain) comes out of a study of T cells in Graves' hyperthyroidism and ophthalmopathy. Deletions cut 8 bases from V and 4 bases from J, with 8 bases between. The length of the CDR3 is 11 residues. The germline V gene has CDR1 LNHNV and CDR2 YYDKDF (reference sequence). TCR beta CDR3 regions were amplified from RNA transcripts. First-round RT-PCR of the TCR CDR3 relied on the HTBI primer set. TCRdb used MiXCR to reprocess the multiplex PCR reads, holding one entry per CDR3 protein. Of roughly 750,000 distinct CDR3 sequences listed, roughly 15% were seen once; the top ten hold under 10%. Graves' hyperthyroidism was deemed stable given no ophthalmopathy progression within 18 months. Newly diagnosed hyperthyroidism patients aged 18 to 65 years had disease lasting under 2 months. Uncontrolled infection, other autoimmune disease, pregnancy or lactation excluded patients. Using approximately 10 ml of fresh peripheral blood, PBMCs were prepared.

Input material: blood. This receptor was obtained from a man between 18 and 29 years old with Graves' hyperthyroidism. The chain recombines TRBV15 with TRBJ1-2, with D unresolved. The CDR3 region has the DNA TGTGCCACCTTGTCCCCCTATGGCTACACCTTC. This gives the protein CATLSPYGYTF.